A single sample gave rise to the 29 T cell receptor beta chains below, sequenced in a study of shared clonotypes between healthy human individuals. Sequencing was performed with immunoSEQ multiplex PCR; in TCRdb, only in-frame clones are kept and a portion is missing. Found here are over a million clones, approximately 97% of them singletons; the top ten hold 0.95% to 1.5%. The sequenced sample consisted of naive CD4+ T cells sorted from blood. As to subset: CD45RA+ positively selected. These receptors all stem from a young man in good health.

CDR3 sequence (DNA): TGCGCCAGCAGCCTACAGGGTGGAGAGGACGAGCAGTACTTC. This encodes CASSLQGGEDEQYF. The rearrangement joins TRBV5-1 to TRBJ2-7; D perhaps matches TRBD1 (6 bases). Per germline, CDR1 SGHRS and CDR2 YFSETQ. V lost 4 bases, J lost 5 bases, and 16 bases lay in between. This CDR3 contains 14 residues.

The chain couples TRBV30 to TRBJ2-7, with 7 nucleotides matching TRBD1. The CDR3 contains 15 residues. CDR1 and CDR2 (germline): GTSNPN, SVGIG (reference sequence). The V gene end was trimmed by 2 bases and the J gene end by 0 bases; junction bases not matched to a gene: 7. The CDR3 DNA is TGTGCCTGGAGTACCGACAGGGATCACTCCTACGAGCAGTACTTC. This gives the protein CAWSTDRDHSYEQYF.

This chain joins TRBV15 and TRBJ2-3, with D possibly called TRBD1 or TRBD2 (6 bases each). Germline V gene sequence: CDR1 LNHNV, CDR2 YYDKDF (reference sequence). This CDR3 has 14 residues. V shed 0 bases and J shed 5 bases, with 9 bases lying between them. CDR3 protein: CATSRDKGGDTQYF. CDR3 nucleotide sequence: TGTGCCACCAGCAGAGATAAGGGGGGAGATACGCAGTATTTT.

The chain links TRBV27 to TRBJ2-1; D is unclear. The CDR3 extends over 15 amino acids. Trimming cost V 5 bases and J 7 bases, with 18 bases left between them. Per the germline V gene, CDR1 is MNHEY and CDR2 is SMNVEV (reference sequence). The CDR3 loop reads CASSATLDPRNEQFF. Written as DNA, the CDR3 is TGTGCCAGCAGTGCTACCCTGGACCCAAGGAATGAGCAGTTCTTC.

The V call is TRBV7-3, the J call TRBJ1-1; D gene ambiguous. V lost 4 bases, J lost 4 bases, and 10 bases lay in between. The CDR3 is 13 amino acids. CDR1 and CDR2 (germline): SGHTA, FQGTGA. CDR3 loop: CASSSPKSTEAFF. CDR3 in DNA: TGTGCCAGCAGCTCACCGAAATCCACTGAAGCTTTCTTT.

V is TRBV2 and J is TRBJ2-7; D may be TRBD2 (5 bases). This CDR3 region has 19 residues. In germline, CDR1 is SNHLY, CDR2 FYNNEI. V shed 0 bases and J shed 2 bases, with 23 bases lying between them. CDR3 sequence reads: CASSEAEGVGYAVAYEQYF. DNA of the CDR3: TGTGCCAGCAGTGAAGCAGAGGGAGTAGGGTATGCAGTGGCCTACGAGCAGTACTTC. Drawing the rest from reference TRBV2 and TRBJ2-7, the complete variable domain is EPEVTQTPSHQVTQMGQEVILRCVPISNHLYFYWYRQILGQKVEFLVSFYNNEISEKSEIFDDQFSVERPDGSNFTLKIRSTKLEDSAMYFCASSEAEGVGYAVAYEQYFGPGTRLTVT.

The chain uses TRBV7-2 and TRBJ2-1, with 11 bases identical to TRBD1. The length of the CDR3 is 15 residues. Trimming took 4 bases from V and 7 from J; bases not matched to a gene: 6. Germline V gene data show CDR1 as SGHTA and CDR2 as FQGNSA. This CDR3 is CASSSGTGGPNEQFF. For the CDR3, the DNA is TGTGCCAGCAGCTCTGGGACAGGGGGGCCGAATGAGCAGTTCTTC.

CDR3 nucleotides: TGTGCCAGCAGTCACCACCCTGGGACAGACCAAGAGACCCAGTACTTC. This encodes CASSHHPGTDQETQYF. The rearrangement links TRBV5-5 to TRBJ2-5, with 7 bases matching TRBD1. CDR3 length equals 16 residues. J gave up 0 bases and V 5 bases, and 10 bases lay outside the gene matches. The germline V gene encodes CDR1 SGHKS and CDR2 YYEKEE (reference sequence).

A single count supports this clone. In DNA, the CDR3 is TGCGCCAGCACTCTCATACCGGGACAGGGGGCTCCGGATACGCAGTATTTT. Translated: CASTLIPGQGAPDTQYF. This sequence joins TRBV5-1 and TRBJ2-3; TRBD1 agrees at 12 bases. This CDR3 is 17 amino acids long. CDR1 and CDR2 from the germline V gene are SGHRS and YFSETQ. V shed 6 bases, J shed 6 bases, and the junction held 14 bases outside the gene matches. Full variable domain (missing parts from reference TRBV5-1 and TRBJ2-3): KAGVTQTPRYLIKTRGQQVTLSCSPISGHRSVSWYQQTPGQGLQFLFEYFSETQRNKGNFPGRFSGRQFSNSRSEMNVSTLELGDSALYLCASTLIPGQGAPDTQYFGPGTRLTVL.

This chain joins TRBV18 and TRBJ2-1, with 9 positions matching TRBD2. V was clipped by 3 bases and J by 8 bases; unmatched bases: 8. Germline lookup yields CDR1 KGHSH and CDR2 LQKENI. The CDR3 runs 15 residues. Here the CDR3 reads CASSPPGLAFDEQFF. CDR3 in DNA: TGTGCCAGCTCACCCCCGGGACTAGCATTTGATGAGCAGTTCTTC.

This sequence joins TRBV6-6 and TRBJ2-5; TRBD2 agrees at 8 bases. Losses at the gene ends were 0 bases for V and 5 bases for J; bases not matched to a gene: 8. Germline CDR1 MNHNY, CDR2 SVGAGI (reference sequence). The CDR3 runs 16 residues. The CDR3 DNA is TGTGCCAGCAGTTACTCCGTAGTCGGGAGGGTCGAGACCCAGTACTTC. It encodes CASSYSVVGRVETQYF.

The chain links TRBV7-2 to TRBJ2-5, with unresolved D. The CDR3 sequence is 14 residues long. Trimming took 1 base from V and 0 from J, leaving 6 bases between them. Germline V gene lookup returns CDR1 SGHTA and CDR2 FQGNSA. CDR3 coding DNA: TGTGCCAGCAGCTTAGGTCAACACCAAGAGACCCAGTACTTC. Residues: CASSLGQHQETQYF.

CDR3 sequence: CASRSGTMNQPQHF. The CDR3 DNA sequence: TGTGCCAGTAGATCCGGGACAATGAATCAGCCCCAGCATTTT. This chain connects TRBV19 to TRBJ1-5; D perhaps matches TRBD1 (6 bases). V lost 6 bases and J 4 bases, leaving 13 bases between the germline ends. Germline loops: CDR1 LNHDA, CDR2 SQIVND (reference sequence). The CDR3 has 14 residues.

This clone was picked up one time. This chain links TRBV10-3 with TRBJ2-2; 9 nucleotides agree with TRBD2. The germline V gene encodes CDR1 ENHRY and CDR2 SYGVKD. Trimming cost V 2 bases and J 3 bases; bases outside gene matches: 4. This CDR3 spans 16 amino acids. CDR3 amino acids: CAISELGLAYTGELFF. CDR3 DNA sequence: TGTGCCATCAGTGAGCTGGGACTAGCCTACACCGGGGAGCTGTTTTTT.

The rearrangement uses TRBV28 and TRBJ1-1; D unresolved. This CDR3 has 11 amino acids. The germline V gene has CDR1 MDHEN and CDR2 SYDVKM. V was cut by 5 bases and J by 7 bases, with 8 bases left in between. CDR3 sequence reads: CASSPRSEAFF. The CDR3 DNA is TGTGCCAGCAGTCCCCGCAGTGAAGCTTTCTTT.

The chain joins TRBV5-1 to TRBJ1-5; D might be TRBD1 (6 bases). The CDR3 is 16 amino acids. Germline CDR1 reads SGHRS; CDR2 reads YFSETQ. With 0 bases removed from V and 2 bases from J, the gap between germline ends came to 12 bases. The CDR3 sequence is CASSLGGGPGNQPQHF. CDR3 coding DNA: TGCGCCAGCAGCTTGGGTGGGGGGCCGGGCAATCAGCCCCAGCATTTT.

The chain couples TRBV10-1 to TRBJ2-3, with D possibly being TRBD2 (6 bases). Trimming removed 3 bases at V and 4 bases at J, with 23 bases between. Germline V CDR1 and CDR2: WNHNN, SYGVQD (reference sequence). CDR3 length equals 18 residues. The CDR3 nucleotides read TGCGCCAGCAGTGATTCTATTTCGGGAGTTTTATCAGCAGATACGCAGTATTTT. It codes for CASSDSISGVLSADTQYF.

This clone was picked up one time. V usage is TRBV5-1 and J usage is TRBJ2-1; D gene unclear. Germline CDR1 is SGHRS and CDR2 is YFSETQ. The CDR3 length is 15 residues. V was trimmed by 0 bases and J by 0 bases, leaving 7 bases between them. The CDR3: CASSLGYSSYNEQFF. Here the CDR3 DNA reads TGCGCCAGCAGCTTGGGTTACAGCTCCTACAATGAGCAGTTCTTC.

This chain uses TRBV5-8 with TRBJ1-1; D is perhaps TRBD1 (6 bases). CDR1 and CDR2 from the germline V gene are SGHTS and YDEGEE. CDR3 size: 14 residues. Trimming pared 2 bases from V and 4 bases from J, leaving 12 bases between. The CDR3 DNA follows: TGTGCCAGCAGCTTCCGGGGGCGGGGCACTGAAGCTTTCTTT. Its translation: CASSFRGRGTEAFF.

About this clone: An end of the junction differs from the germline gene, which may be a read error. The chain is built from TRBV7-7 and TRBJ2-1; D might be TRBD2 (6 bases). Germline-derived CDR1 and CDR2 are SSHAT and FNYEAQ (reference sequence). The CDR3 covers 13 residues. The CDR3 nucleotides read TGTGCTAGCAGCTTAGCGGACGTCAATGAGCAGTTCTTC. Residues: CASSLADVNEQFF. The full variable domain, with the rest looked up from reference TRBV7-7 and TRBJ2-1, is GAGVSQSPRYKVTKRGQDVTLRCDPISSHATLYWYQQALGQGPEFLTYFNYEAQPDKSGLPSDRFSAERPEGSISTLTIQRTEQRDSAMYRCASSLADVNEQFFGPGTRLTVL.

The rearrangement links TRBV2 to TRBJ2-1, with a weak D call TRBD2 (6 bases). The CDR3 totals 16 residues. Germline V gene data show CDR1 as SNHLY and CDR2 as FYNNEI. Trimming took off 8 bases at V and 4 bases at J, with 21 bases between the two ends. The CDR3: CASSLGGRTGYNEQFF. The CDR3 region has the DNA TGTGCCAGCTCTCTCGGGGGACGAACGGGTTACAATGAGCAGTTCTTC.

This chain joins TRBV19 and TRBJ1-2, with a tentative D call TRBD1 (6 bases). There are 13 residues in the CDR3. CDR1 and CDR2 (germline): LNHDA, SQIVND (reference sequence). V was pared by 7 bases and J by 2 bases, with 11 bases between. The CDR3 is CASKGGRNYGYTF. The CDR3 DNA is TGTGCCAGTAAGGGGGGAAGGAACTATGGCTACACCTTC.

Note on this clone: At the DNA level, this CDR3 is encoded by other sequences in the same sample as well. This chain's CDR3 is CASSFDRDQPQHF. The CDR3 DNA reads as TGTGCCAGCAGCTTCGACAGGGACCAGCCCCAGCATTTT. The gene calls are TRBV6-5 and TRBJ1-5; 7 nucleotides agree with TRBD1. There are 13 residues in the CDR3. V gave up 6 bases and J gave up 7 bases; unmatched junction bases: 6. Germline V gives CDR1 MNHEY, CDR2 SVGAGI.

This chain links TRBV11-2 with TRBJ2-1, with D unclear. CDR1 and CDR2 (germline): SGHAT, FQNNGV. Trimming removed 4 bases from V and 2 bases from J, with 12 bases in between. CDR3 length: 15 residues. As DNA, the CDR3 is TGTGCCAGCAGCTATAGGTTGGCGGCCTACAATGAGCAGTTCTTC. Translated, it gives CASSYRLAAYNEQFF. Filled out from reference TRBV11-2 and TRBJ2-1, the complete variable domain reads EAGVAQSPRYKIIEKRQSVAFWCNPISGHATLYWYQQILGQGPKLLIQFQNNGVVDDSQLPKDRFSAERLKGVDSTLKIQPAKLEDSAVYLCASSYRLAAYNEQFFGPGTRLTVL.

In this sample, this clone turned up once. The chain carries TRBV6-1 and TRBJ2-1; 7 bases map to TRBD2. The CDR3 is 14 amino acids. The germline V gene encodes CDR1 MNHNS and CDR2 SASEGT. The junction had 4 bases not matched to a gene; V was cut back by 4 bases and J by 4 bases. This chain's CDR3 is CASSGVAGYNEQFF. The CDR3 DNA sequence: TGTGCCAGCAGTGGAGTAGCGGGTTACAATGAGCAGTTCTTC.

The chain links TRBV18 to TRBJ1-1, with a possible D match to TRBD1 (6 bases). CDR1 and CDR2 from the germline V gene are KGHSH and LQKENI. V lost 3 bases and J lost 1, with 12 bases in between. The CDR3 runs to 15 residues. CDR3 protein: CASSPVEGGNTEAFF. The CDR3 DNA follows: TGTGCCAGCTCACCGGTGGAGGGGGGGAACACTGAAGCTTTCTTT.

The rearrangement links TRBV5-6 to TRBJ2-7; tentatively, D is TRBD1 or TRBD2 (5 bases each). Trimming stripped 6 bases from V and 2 bases from J, with 21 bases between. Per germline, CDR1 SGHDT and CDR2 YYEEEE. The CDR3 runs to 16 residues. CDR3 in amino acids: CASNYLRDLAPYEQYF. The CDR3 DNA follows: TGTGCCAGCAATTACCTCAGGGACCTCGCCCCCTACGAGCAGTACTTC.

The chain has TRBV6-1 and TRBJ2-3; D ambiguous. Germline V gene data show CDR1 as MNHNS and CDR2 as SASEGT. This CDR3 is 11 amino acids long. Trimming stripped 7 bases from V and 4 bases from J, with 6 bases between. CDR3 nucleotide sequence: TGTGCCAGCACTCATTCAGATACGCAGTATTTT. Amino acids: CASTHSDTQYF.

The chain couples TRBV5-6 to TRBJ2-6; no clear D gene. This CDR3 is built from 16 residues. V shed 6 bases and J shed 0 bases, with 13 bases lying between them. From germline, CDR1 is SGHDT and CDR2 YYEEEE. In nucleotides, the CDR3 is TGTGCCAGCATTAATCTACCCCTCTCTGGGGCCAACGTCCTGACTTTC. It is translated as CASINLPLSGANVLTF.